This TCR beta chain was observed in a study of T cells in Graves' hyperthyroidism and ophthalmopathy (dated by TCRdb to about 2019). Study-level background: Peripheral blood was collected at initial diagnosis, before any treatment. After sampling, hyperthyroidism patients received methimazole starting at 30 mg daily, and ophthalmopathy patients received high-dose intravenous methylprednisolone. A discovery cohort of about 96 patients, 43 with Graves' ophthalmopathy and about 58 with stable Graves' hyperthyroidism, was used to find distinguishing TCR V-J signatures. For training and testing, the 100 patients in the discovery cohort were randomly divided in a 7:3 ratio. TCR Vbeta CDR3 sequencing of around 130 peripheral blood samples (fewer than 45 ophthalmopathy, under 80 hyperthyroidism and roughly 17 progressor patients) is reported in the paper. Whether ophthalmopathy could be predicted prospectively was tested in an independent validation cohort made up of under 20 hyperthyroidism patients plus 17 patients who later progressed to ophthalmopathy. The study also compared thyroid tissue and blood T-cell repertoires from five or six Graves' hyperthyroidism patients.

Of note for this clonotype: The antigen it binds to is not known. With a much larger clone just one base away, this may be a read error.

CDR1 and CDR2, looked up from the germline V gene, are SGHRS and YFSETQ. The CDR3 numbers 19 residues from cysteine through phenylalanine. Of all the DNA, just the CDR3 is kept, 57 bases in frame from base 1. Hyperthyroidism patients were aged 18 to 65 years and newly diagnosed, with disease duration of less than 2 months. Exclusion was applied to patients with uncontrolled infections, other autoimmune diseases, pregnancy or lactation. Diagnoses relied on clinical symptoms, serum thyroxine and TRAb, thyroid ultrasound and orbital computed tomography. For progressor patients, blood was drawn at the first diagnosis of hyperthyroidism, before any ophthalmopathy symptoms had appeared. Ficoll-Paque density gradient centrifugation was used to isolate PBMCs from 9.5 to 10 ml of fresh peripheral blood. Patients classed as progressors first received a Graves' hyperthyroidism diagnosis and then went on to develop ophthalmopathy during follow-up. Total RNA was extracted with Trizol reagent, and quality was checked on an Agilent 2100 Bioanalyzer.

General conclusions and limits of the study: Sample size was not statistically predetermined, and investigators were not blinded to group allocation. A model built on a 13 V-J signature distinguished ophthalmopathy from stable hyperthyroidism, reaching 85% to 90% sensitivity and about 81% specificity in cross-validation and 80%/75% in testing. In validation, the model predicted progression to ophthalmopathy with roughly 70% sensitivity and 72% to 85% specificity, a median of around six months before onset. Most expanded thyroid clonotypes (frequency above 0.001) were also detected in blood, suggesting blood repertoires may reflect thyroid immune responses.

The TCR beta CDR3 regions were amplified from RNA transcripts. For the first round of RT-PCR on the TCR CDR3, the HTBI primer set was used together with the Qiagen OneStep RT-PCR kit. Libraries were constructed in a second round of multiplex PCR, after which size selection and purification were carried out. The libraries were sequenced on an Illumina HiSeq2000 using paired-end 100 bp reads. The source study handled its data this way. SOAPnuke was used to process the raw data, throwing out any read that contained adapters or uncalled bases, had a mean Phred below 15, or lacked an exact constant-primer or identifier match. High-quality paired reads were merged with COPE v1.2.5, and unique nucleotide sequences were defined as clonotypes. MiTCR v1.1 was used to align the clonotypes against IMGT TRBV, TRBD and TRBJ reference segments. The analysis included only V-J combinations with a frequency above 0.0001, which together covered 98% to 99.2% of the repertoires. A TCS score was defined as the ratio of F50 (clonal expansion) to E x V (chaos), with BLOSUM62-based TCRdist applied between CDR3 peptides within each V-J. Welch's t-statistics and random forest reduced 500 to 550 V-J features to about 13, which were used in a naive Bayes classifier (R e1071). TCRdb reprocessed the public reads (quality trimming at Q25 with fastp, clone calling with MiXCR) and kept in-frame beta chains. A single entry per CDR3 protein holds the most common genes and DNA from its merged rows. The V and J calls follow TCRdb's processing rather than the paper's. In all, the sample holds under 300,000 distinct CDR3 sequences, and approximately 14% of those were seen once. The ten top clones hold about an eighth of the sample.

Sequenced material: blood. This chain is built from TRBV5-1 and TRBJ2-6; the best D guess is TRBD1, with 6 bases matching. This receptor was identified in a woman in her forties with Graves' hyperthyroidism that later progressed to Graves' ophthalmopathy. For the CDR3, the sequence is CASSLLTGTPYSGANVLNF. The sequenced DNA: TGCGCCAGCAGCTTGCTGACCGGGACACCCTACTCTGGGGCCAACGTCCTGAATTTC.